This TCR beta chain was recorded in a study of tumor and adjacent non-tumor tissue in lung cancer. The overall study: There were 11 to 12 adenocarcinoma, a couple of squamous cell carcinoma and 1 small cell lung cancer cases. Stage I to III disease affected 9 to 10 men and several women aged about 30 to 85. General study points: In normal lung, the top 100 clones were significantly more dominant than in tumor.

Concerning this clonotype: Its antigen is not known. One junction end disagrees with the germline gene, perhaps due to a read error.

No cell sorting was done before RNA was extracted from the tissue. Three rounds of nested PCR, following a modified ARM-PCR protocol, produced the TCRbeta library. Via MiXCR, TCRdb re-called the multiplex PCR reads, giving one row per CDR3 protein. The table shows 90,000 to 130,000 distinct CDR3 sequences, with 84% occurring only once. Germline V gives CDR1 MGHRA, CDR2 YSYEKL. The length of the CDR3 is 16 residues. The gene calls are TRBV4-1 and TRBJ1-5; no clear D. Material for sequencing was lung tumor tissue. The clonotype was recovered from a man in his 70s with non-small cell lung cancer. CDR3 bases: TGCGCCAGCAGCCAAGAGCCGATCTATAGCAATCAGGCCCAGCATTTT. Translated: CASSQEPIYSNQAQHF.